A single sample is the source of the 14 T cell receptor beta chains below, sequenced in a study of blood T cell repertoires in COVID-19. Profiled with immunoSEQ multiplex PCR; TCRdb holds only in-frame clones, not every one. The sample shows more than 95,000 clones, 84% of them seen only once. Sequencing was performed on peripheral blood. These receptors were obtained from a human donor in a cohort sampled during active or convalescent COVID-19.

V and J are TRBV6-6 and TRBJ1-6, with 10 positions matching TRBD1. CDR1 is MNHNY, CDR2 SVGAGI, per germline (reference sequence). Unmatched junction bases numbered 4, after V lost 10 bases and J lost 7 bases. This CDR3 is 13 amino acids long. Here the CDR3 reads CATATGGNSPLHF. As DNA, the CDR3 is TGTGCCACTGCGACAGGGGGCAATTCACCCCTCCACTTT.

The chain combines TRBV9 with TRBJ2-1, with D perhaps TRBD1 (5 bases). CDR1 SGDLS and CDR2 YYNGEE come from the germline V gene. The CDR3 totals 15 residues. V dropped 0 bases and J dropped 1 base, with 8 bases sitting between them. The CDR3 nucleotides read TGTGCCAGCAGCGTAGAGCCAGGGTCCTACAATGAGCAGTTCTTC. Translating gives CASSVEPGSYNEQFF.

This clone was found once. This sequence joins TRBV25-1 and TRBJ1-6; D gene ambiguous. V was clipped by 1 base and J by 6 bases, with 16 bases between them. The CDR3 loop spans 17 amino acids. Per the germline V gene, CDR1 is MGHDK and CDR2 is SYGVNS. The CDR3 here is CASSESIGEQFNSPLHF. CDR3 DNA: TGTGCCAGCAGTGAATCGATCGGGGAACAGTTTAATTCACCCCTCCACTTT.

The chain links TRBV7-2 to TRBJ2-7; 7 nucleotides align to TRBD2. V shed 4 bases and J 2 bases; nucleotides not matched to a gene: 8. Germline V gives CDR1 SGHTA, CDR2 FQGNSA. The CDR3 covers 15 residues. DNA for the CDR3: TGTGCCAGCAGCTCAGGCAGCGGGGTGCCCTACGAGCAGTACTTC. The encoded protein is CASSSGSGVPYEQYF.

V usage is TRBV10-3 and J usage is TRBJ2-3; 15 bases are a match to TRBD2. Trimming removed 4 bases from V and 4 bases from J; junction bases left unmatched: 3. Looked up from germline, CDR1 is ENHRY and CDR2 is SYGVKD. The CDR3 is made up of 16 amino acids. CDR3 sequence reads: CAISVRTSGGADTQYF. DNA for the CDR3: TGTGCCATCAGTGTTAGGACTAGCGGGGGGGCAGATACGCAGTATTTT.

The CDR3 DNA sequence: TGTGCCAGCAGTTACTTCGCGGTCGGTGAAGCTTTCTTT. This sequence encodes CASSYFAVGEAFF. The chain uses TRBV6-6 and TRBJ1-1; D ambiguous. This CDR3 is built from 13 residues. The ends were cut back, 1 base at V and 7 bases at J, with 10 bases in the middle. Germline-derived CDR1 and CDR2 are MNHNY and SVGAGI (reference sequence).

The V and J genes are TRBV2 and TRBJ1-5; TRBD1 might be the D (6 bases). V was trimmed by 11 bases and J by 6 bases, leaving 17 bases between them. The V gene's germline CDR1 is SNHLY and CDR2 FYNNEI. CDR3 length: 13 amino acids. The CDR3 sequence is CAGNREGSQPQHF. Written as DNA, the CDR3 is TGTGCCGGGAACAGGGAGGGAAGTCAGCCCCAGCATTTT.

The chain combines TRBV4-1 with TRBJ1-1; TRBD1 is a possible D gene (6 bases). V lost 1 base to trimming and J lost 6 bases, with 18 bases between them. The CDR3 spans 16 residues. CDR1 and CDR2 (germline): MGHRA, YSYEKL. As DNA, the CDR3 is TGCGCCAGCAGCCAAGGCGGGGGCGGGAACCACGCTGAAGCTTTCTTT. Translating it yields CASSQGGGGNHAEAFF.

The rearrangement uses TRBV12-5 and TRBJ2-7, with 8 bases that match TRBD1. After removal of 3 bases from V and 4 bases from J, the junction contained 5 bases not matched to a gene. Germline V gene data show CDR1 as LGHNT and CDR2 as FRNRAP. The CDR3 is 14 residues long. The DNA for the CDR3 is TGTGCTAGTGGTTTAGGTCAGGGGGCGTACGAGCAGTACTTC. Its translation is CASGLGQGAYEQYF.

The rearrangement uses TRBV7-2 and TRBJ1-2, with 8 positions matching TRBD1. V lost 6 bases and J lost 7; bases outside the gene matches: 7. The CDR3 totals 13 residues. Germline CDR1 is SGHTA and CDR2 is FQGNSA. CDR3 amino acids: CASSNGQGGGYTF. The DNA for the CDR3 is TGTGCCAGCAGTAACGGACAGGGTGGTGGCTACACCTTC.

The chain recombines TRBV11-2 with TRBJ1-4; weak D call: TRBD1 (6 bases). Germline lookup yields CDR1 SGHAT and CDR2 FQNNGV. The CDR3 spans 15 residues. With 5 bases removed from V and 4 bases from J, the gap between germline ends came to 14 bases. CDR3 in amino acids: CASSPGQTNNEKLFF. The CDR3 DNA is TGTGCCAGCAGCCCCGGACAGACGAATAATGAAAAACTGTTTTTT.

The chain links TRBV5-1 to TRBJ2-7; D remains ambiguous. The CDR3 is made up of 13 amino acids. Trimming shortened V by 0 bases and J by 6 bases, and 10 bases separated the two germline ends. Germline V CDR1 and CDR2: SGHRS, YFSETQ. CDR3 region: CASSLGATGEQYF. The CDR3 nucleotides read TGCGCCAGCAGCTTGGGCGCTACGGGCGAGCAGTACTTC.

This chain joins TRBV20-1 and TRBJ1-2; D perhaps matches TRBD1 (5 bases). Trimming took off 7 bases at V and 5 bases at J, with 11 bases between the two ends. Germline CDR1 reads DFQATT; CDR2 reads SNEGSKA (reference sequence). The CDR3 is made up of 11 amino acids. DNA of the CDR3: TGCAGTGGGGGCACAGAGTATGGCTACACCTTC. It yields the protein CSGGTEYGYTF.

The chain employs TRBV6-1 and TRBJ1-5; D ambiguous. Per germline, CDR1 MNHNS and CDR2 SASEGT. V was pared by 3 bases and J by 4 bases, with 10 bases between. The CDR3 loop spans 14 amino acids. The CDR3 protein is CASSEPGLNQPQHF. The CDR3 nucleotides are TGTGCCAGCAGTGAGCCAGGACTGAATCAGCCCCAGCATTTT.